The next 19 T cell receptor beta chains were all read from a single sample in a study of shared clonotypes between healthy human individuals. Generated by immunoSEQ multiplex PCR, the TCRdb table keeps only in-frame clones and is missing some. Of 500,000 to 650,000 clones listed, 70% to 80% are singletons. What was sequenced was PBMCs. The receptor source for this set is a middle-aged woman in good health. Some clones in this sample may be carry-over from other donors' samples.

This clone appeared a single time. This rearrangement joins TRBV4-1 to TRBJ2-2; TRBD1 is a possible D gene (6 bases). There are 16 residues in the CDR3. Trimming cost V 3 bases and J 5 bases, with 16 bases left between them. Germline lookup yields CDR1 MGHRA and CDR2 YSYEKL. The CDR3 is CASSHELSGETGELFF. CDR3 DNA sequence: TGCGCCAGCAGCCATGAACTTTCAGGGGAAACCGGGGAGCTGTTTTTT.

CDR3 DNA sequence: TGTGCCAGCAGCTGGTGGGTTAGCGGGACCTACAATGAGCAGTTCTTC. Its translation: CASSWWVSGTYNEQFF. The rearrangement joins TRBV28 to TRBJ2-1; 8 nucleotides align to TRBD2. V was clipped by 6 bases and J by 2 bases; unmatched bases: 9. Germline CDR1 is MDHEN and CDR2 is SYDVKM. The CDR3 has 16 amino acids.

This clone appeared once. Here the CDR3 DNA reads TGCGCCAGCAGGGGTCATCCAAAAGGGAACCCAGAGACCCAGTACTTC. Residues: CASRGHPKGNPETQYF. The chain employs TRBV10-2 and TRBJ2-5; no clear D gene. This CDR3 comprises 16 residues. Trimming pared 6 bases from V and 4 bases from J, leaving 21 bases between. Germline V CDR1 and CDR2: WSHSY, SAAADI.

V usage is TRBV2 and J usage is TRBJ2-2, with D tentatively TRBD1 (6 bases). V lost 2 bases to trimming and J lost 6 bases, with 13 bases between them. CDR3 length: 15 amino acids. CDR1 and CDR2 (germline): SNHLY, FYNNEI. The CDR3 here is CASSEQGQGAGELFF. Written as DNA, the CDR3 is TGTGCCAGCAGTGAACAGGGGCAGGGAGCCGGGGAGCTGTTTTTT.

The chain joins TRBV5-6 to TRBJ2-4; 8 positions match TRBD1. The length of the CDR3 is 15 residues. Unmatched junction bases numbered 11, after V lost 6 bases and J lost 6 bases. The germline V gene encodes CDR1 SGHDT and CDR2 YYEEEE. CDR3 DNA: TGTGCCAGCACCCTCCTCTCCGGGACAGGAAACATTCAGTACTTC. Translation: CASTLLSGTGNIQYF.

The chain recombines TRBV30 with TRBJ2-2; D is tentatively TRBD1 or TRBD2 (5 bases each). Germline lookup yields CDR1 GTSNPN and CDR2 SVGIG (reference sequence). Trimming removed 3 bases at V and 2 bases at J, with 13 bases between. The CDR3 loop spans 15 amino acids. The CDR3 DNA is TGTGCCTGGAGCAGAGGGGCTATTAACACCGGGGAGCTGTTTTTT. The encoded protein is CAWSRGAINTGELFF.

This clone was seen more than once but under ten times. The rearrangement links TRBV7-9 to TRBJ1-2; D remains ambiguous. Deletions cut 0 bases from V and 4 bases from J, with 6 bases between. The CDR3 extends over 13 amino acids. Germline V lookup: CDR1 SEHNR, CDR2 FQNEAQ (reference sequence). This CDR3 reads CASSLATGYGYTF. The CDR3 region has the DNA TGTGCCAGCAGCTTAGCCACGGGCTATGGCTACACCTTC.

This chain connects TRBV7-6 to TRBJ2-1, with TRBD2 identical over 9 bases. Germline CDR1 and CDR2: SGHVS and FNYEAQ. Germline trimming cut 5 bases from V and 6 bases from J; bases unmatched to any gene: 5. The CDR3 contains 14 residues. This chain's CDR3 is CASSGLASVNEQFF. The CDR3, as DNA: TGTGCCAGCAGCGGACTAGCGTCCGTCAATGAGCAGTTCTTC.

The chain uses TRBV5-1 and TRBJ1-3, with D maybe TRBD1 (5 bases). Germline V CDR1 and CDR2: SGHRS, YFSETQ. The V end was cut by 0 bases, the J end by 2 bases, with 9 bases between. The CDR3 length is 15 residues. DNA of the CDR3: TGCGCCAGCAGCTTGGCCGGGGGTACTGGAAACACCATATATTTT. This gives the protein CASSLAGGTGNTIYF.

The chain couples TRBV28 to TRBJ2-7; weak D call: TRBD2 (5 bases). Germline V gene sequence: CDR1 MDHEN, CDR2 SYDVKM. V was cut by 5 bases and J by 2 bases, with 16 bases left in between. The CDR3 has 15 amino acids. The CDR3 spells CASSPYGRAAYEQYF. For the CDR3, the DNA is TGTGCCAGCAGTCCCTACGGGCGGGCGGCCTACGAGCAGTACTTC.

The CDR3 DNA reads TGTGCCAGCAGTAATAGCGGGAGGGACATCCGAGGGACCCAGTACTTC. Translated, it gives CASSNSGRDIRGTQYF. The chain is built from TRBV28 and TRBJ2-5, with 11 bases lining up with TRBD2. Germline V gene data show CDR1 as MDHEN and CDR2 as SYDVKM. CDR3 length: 16 amino acids. The V and J ends lost 5 bases and 7 bases, in that order; junction bases with no gene match: 12.

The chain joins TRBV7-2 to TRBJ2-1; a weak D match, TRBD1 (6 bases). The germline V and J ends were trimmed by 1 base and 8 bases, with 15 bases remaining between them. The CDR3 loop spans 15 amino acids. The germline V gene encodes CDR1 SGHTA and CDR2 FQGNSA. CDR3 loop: CASSLGLGGGYEQFF. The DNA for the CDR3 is TGTGCCAGCAGCTTAGGGCTAGGGGGTGGGTATGAGCAGTTCTTC.

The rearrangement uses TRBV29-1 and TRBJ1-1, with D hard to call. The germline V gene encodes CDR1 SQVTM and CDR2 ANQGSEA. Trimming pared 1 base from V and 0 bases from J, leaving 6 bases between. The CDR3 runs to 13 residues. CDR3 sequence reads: CSVEVGVNTEAFF. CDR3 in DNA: TGCAGCGTTGAAGTTGGAGTGAACACTGAAGCTTTCTTT.

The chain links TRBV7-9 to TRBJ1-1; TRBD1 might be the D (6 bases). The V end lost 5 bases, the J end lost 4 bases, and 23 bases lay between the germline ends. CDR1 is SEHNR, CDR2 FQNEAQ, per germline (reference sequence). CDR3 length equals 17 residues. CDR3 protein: CASSPQSGGRFITEAFF. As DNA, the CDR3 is TGTGCCAGCAGCCCCCAGAGTGGGGGGCGGTTTATCACTGAAGCTTTCTTT.

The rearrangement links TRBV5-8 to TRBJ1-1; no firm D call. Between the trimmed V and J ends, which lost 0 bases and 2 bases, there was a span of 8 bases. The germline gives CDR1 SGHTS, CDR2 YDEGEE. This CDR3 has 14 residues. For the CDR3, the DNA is TGTGCCAGCAGCTTGGTTGCGGGAAACACTGAAGCTTTCTTT. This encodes CASSLVAGNTEAFF.

CDR3 sequence: CSVATSGNNEQYF. DNA for the CDR3: TGCAGCGTTGCGACTAGCGGGAACAACGAGCAGTACTTC. The J gene is TRBJ2-5, the V gene TRBV29-1; 11 nucleotides match TRBD2. The last part of the DNA fits TRBJ2-7 better; the J call may be wrong. There are 13 residues in the CDR3. Germline V CDR1 and CDR2: SQVTM, ANQGSEA.

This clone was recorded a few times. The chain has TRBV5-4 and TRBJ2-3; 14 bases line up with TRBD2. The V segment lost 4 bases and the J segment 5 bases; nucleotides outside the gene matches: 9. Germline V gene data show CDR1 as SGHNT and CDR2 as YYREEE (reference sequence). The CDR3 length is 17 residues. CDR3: CASSQGLAGGWGDTQYF. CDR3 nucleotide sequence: TGTGCCAGCAGCCAAGGACTAGCGGGAGGTTGGGGAGATACGCAGTATTTT. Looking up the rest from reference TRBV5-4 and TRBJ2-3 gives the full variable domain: ETGVTQSPTHLIKTRGQQVTLRCSSQSGHNTVSWYQQALGQGPQFIFQYYREEENGRGNFPPRFSGLQFPNYSSELNVNALELDDSALYLCASSQGLAGGWGDTQYFGPGTRLTVL.

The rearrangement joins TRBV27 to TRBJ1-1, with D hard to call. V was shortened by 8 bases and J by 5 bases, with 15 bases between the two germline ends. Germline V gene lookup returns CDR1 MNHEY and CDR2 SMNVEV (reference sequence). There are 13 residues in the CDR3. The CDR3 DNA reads TGTGCCAGCGGTGCGTACGGAGGGACTGAAGCTTTCTTT. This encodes CASGAYGGTEAFF.

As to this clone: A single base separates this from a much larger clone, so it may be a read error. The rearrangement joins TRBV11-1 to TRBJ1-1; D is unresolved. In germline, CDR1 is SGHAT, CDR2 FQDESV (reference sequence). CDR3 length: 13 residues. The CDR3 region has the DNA TGTGCCAGCAGCAAGGAATTGAACACTGAAGCTCTCTTT. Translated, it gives CASSKELNTEALF. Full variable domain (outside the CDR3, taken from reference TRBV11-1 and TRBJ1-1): EAEVAQSPRYKITEKSQAVAFWCDPISGHATLYWYRQILGQGPELLVQFQDESVVDDSQLPKDRFSAERLKGVDSTLKIQPAELGDSAMYLCASSKELNTEALFGQGTRLTVV.